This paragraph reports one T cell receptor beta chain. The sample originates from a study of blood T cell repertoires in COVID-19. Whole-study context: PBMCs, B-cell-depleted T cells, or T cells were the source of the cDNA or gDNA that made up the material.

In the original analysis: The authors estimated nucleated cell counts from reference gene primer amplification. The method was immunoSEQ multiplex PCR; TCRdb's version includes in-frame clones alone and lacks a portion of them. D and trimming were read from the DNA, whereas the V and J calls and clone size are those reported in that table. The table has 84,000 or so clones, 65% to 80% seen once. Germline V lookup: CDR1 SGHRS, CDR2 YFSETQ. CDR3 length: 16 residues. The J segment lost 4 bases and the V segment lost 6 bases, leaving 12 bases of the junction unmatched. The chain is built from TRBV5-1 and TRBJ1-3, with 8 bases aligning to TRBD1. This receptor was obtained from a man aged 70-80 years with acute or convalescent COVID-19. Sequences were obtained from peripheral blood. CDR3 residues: CASKTGGKPAGNTIYF. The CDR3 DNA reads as TGCGCCAGCAAAACAGGGGGAAAGCCGGCCGGAAACACCATATATTTT. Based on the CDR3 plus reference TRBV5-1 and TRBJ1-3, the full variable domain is KAGVTQTPRYLIKTRGQQVTLSCSPISGHRSVSWYQQTPGQGLQFLFEYFSETQRNKGNFPGRFSGRQFSNSRSEMNVSTLELGDSALYLCASKTGGKPAGNTIYFGEGSWLTVV.